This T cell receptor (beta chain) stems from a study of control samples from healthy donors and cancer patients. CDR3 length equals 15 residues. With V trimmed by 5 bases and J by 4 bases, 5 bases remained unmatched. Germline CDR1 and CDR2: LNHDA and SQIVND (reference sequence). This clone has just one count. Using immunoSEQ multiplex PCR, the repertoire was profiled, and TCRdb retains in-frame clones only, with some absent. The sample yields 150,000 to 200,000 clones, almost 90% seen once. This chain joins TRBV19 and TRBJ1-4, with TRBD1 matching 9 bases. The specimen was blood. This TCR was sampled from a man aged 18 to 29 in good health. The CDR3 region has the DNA TGTGCCAGTAGTGCTGGACAGGGGCATAATGAAAAACTGTTTTTT. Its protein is CASSAGQGHNEKLFF.